This TCR beta chain was sequenced during a study of CD8 T cells in Susac syndrome (dated by TCRdb to the late 2010s). Study-wide context: The study used repertoire sequencing to test whether antigen drove CD8+ T cell activation and differentiation in Susac syndrome.

RNA was extracted using the RNeasy kit, and roughly 0.45 to 1 microgram was reverse transcribed with random hexamers. The immunoSEQ multiplex PCR assay, which covers 54 Vbeta and 13 Jbeta segments, was used to amplify TCR beta CDR3 regions. To correct PCR amplification bias, a synthetic template baseline was used for both primer optimization and computational correction. For the original study's pipeline: Only productive sequences were kept, with reads annotated to V, D and J genes according to IMGT and analyzed in immunoSEQ Analyzer. Clonality was computed as one minus Shannon entropy normalized by log2 of the number of productive unique sequences. For each patient and control, public and private clones were evaluated among the 100 most prevalent clones. Clones were defined as Susac-specific if absent from the healthy and MS cohorts, from some 1,000 published viral clones and from other ImmuneACCESS disease sequences. The public reads were reanalyzed by TCRdb: fastp trimming at Q25, MiXCR alignment, in-frame beta chains only. Rows with one shared CDR3 protein collapse into an entry with the most common genes and DNA. TCRdb, rather than the study authors, made the V and J calls. The sample profile shows some 200,000 distinct CDR3 sequences; nearly 95% of them were found once. Clones ranked in the top ten supply 0.093% of the sample.

A remark on this clonotype: Its antigen remains undetermined. No per-base quality is available; no much larger clone lies one base away.

V is reduced by 3 bases and J by 2 bases, leaving a spacing of 11 bases between them. In the germline V gene (reference sequence), CDR1 corresponds to MNHEY and CDR2 to SMNVEV. The CDR3 measures 15 amino acids from cysteine to phenylalanine. Only the CDR3 DNA is retained, 45 bases long and in frame from the first base. Peripheral blood CD8+ and CD4+ T cells from healthy donors, Susac syndrome patients and multiple sclerosis patients were profiled using high-throughput TCR beta sequencing. The multiple sclerosis controls were treatment-naive patients whose relapsing-remitting disease, either stable or active, fulfilled the revised McDonald criteria. Bulk CD8+ and CD4+ T cells were purified by magnetic negative isolation, whereas CD8+ TEMRA cells were enriched by FACS. Blood was drawn into EDTA tubes, processed within 24 hours, and PBMCs were isolated by density gradient centrifugation. PBMCs intended for TCR sequencing were cryopreserved in liquid nitrogen and thawed later in a water bath at 37 degrees C. The sorted or isolated CD4+, CD8+ and CD8+ TEMRA cells had a purity of 90% or higher.

Overall results and qualifications from the work: The TCR sequencing and HLA analysis was acknowledged to have included a relatively small number of individuals.

The V and J segments used are TRBV27 and TRBJ1-5; the D gene identity is not certain. The source of this sequence is a human donor with multiple sclerosis. Sequences were obtained from CD4+ T cells from PBMCs. The CDR3 protein sequence reads: CASSFSPAGNQPQHF. The DNA is TGTGCCAGCAGTTTTTCTCCCGCAGGCAATCAGCCCCAGCATTTT.